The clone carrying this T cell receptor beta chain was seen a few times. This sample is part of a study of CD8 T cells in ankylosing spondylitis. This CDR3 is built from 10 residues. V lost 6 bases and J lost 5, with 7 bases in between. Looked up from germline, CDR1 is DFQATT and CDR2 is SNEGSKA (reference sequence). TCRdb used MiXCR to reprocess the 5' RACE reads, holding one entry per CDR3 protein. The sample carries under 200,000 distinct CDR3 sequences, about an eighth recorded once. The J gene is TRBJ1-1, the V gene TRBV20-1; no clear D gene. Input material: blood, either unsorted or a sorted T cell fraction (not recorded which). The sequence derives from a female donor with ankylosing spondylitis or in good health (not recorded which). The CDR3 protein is CSAGRTEAFF. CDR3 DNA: TGCAGTGCGGGGAGAACTGAAGCTTTCTTT.